The 4 T cell receptor beta chains reported below all come from one sample, sequenced in a study of OX40 agonist ivuxolimab in advanced cancers. Only in-frame clones appear in the TCRdb table, and some are missing; sequencing was by immunoSEQ multiplex PCR. Among about 82,000 clones, around 90% were seen once, and the ten largest hold about 2.3%. Material: CD4+ or CD8+ T cells sorted from blood, obtained in a trial of the OX40 agonist ivuxolimab. Every receptor here comes from an adult with an advanced solid tumor such as melanoma, head and neck, liver or kidney cancer.

This chain joins TRBV7-3 and TRBJ2-1; 16 bases line up with TRBD2. V shed 2 bases, J shed 4 bases, and the junction held 14 bases outside the gene matches. This CDR3 spans 21 amino acids. Germline V gene data show CDR1 as SGHTA and CDR2 as FQGTGA. The CDR3 DNA is TGTGCCAGCAGCTTATTATCCCCCGGGACTAGCGGGAGGGCGCGGTACAATGAGCAGTTCTTC. Translated, it gives CASSLLSPGTSGRARYNEQFF.

Remarks on this clone: The germline gene is not matched at one end of the junction; a read error may be the cause. V usage is TRBV27 and J usage is TRBJ2-3; perhaps D is TRBD1 or TRBD2 (5 bases each). The CDR3 has 15 amino acids. The germline V gene encodes CDR1 MNHEY and CDR2 SMNVEV (reference sequence). The CDR3, as DNA: TGTGCCAGCAGTCCACCTGGGAGAAGCACAGGTACGCAGTATTTT. It is translated as CASSPPGRSTGTQYF.

The chain couples TRBV5-5 to TRBJ2-7; either TRBD1 or TRBD2 may supply D (5 bases each). V lost 1 base, J lost 0 bases, and 11 bases lay in between. This CDR3 has 15 residues. CDR1 is SGHKS, CDR2 YYEKEE, per germline (reference sequence). The CDR3 nucleotides are TGTGCCAGCAGCTTGTCTCTCGGGGCCTCCTACGAGCAGTACTTC. It codes for CASSLSLGASYEQYF.

The chain combines TRBV7-2 with TRBJ2-1; D uncertain. CDR3 length equals 13 residues. CDR1 and CDR2 (germline): SGHTA, FQGNSA. V was shortened by 3 bases and J by 5 bases, with 8 bases between the two germline ends. The CDR3 DNA follows: TGTGCCAGCAGCTTTGTGTCAGACAATGAGCAGTTCTTC. This translates into CASSFVSDNEQFF.